This T cell receptor beta chain was recorded in a study of blood T cell repertoires in COVID-19. Study background: Sites in the United States, Italy and Spain provided acute and convalescent COVID-19 samples. Sources were T cells, B-cell-depleted T cells, or PBMCs; the material itself was cDNA or gDNA.

The CDR3 has 13 residues. Germline CDR1 SNHLY, CDR2 FYNNEI. Trimming stripped 3 bases from V and 7 bases from J, with 12 bases between. The authors' processing: Amplified reference gene primers provided the basis for estimating nucleated cell counts. Data came from immunoSEQ multiplex PCR; TCRdb stores just in-frame clones and leaves some out. The D gene and trimming were derived from the DNA, and the V and J assignments and clone size from that table. The profile shows roughly 100,000 clones, 85% to 90% of them singletons. Sequenced input: peripheral blood. The source of this sequence is a man aged 45-65 years with active or convalescent COVID-19. The chain carries TRBV2 and TRBJ1-2; D not resolved. The CDR3, as DNA: TGTGCCAGCAGTGATGAGGGTTGGGGTGGCTACACCTTC. It specifies CASSDEGWGGYTF.